This entry lists 26 T cell receptor beta chains sequenced from one sample in a study of OX40 agonist ivuxolimab in advanced cancers. Libraries were prepared through the immunoSEQ multiplex PCR assay. TCRdb took this table from immuneACCESS and kept in-frame rearrangements with V and J called. Such tables lack part of the clones; where checked against another copy, unresolved V genes explain under half of the gap, and the rest is unexplained. The sample table lists roughly 80,000 clones, around four fifths of them with a count of one. 1.5% to 2% of the sample is taken by the ten largest. The specimen was CD4+ or CD8+ T cells sorted from blood, collected in a trial of the OX40 agonist ivuxolimab. These TCRs come from an adult with an advanced solid tumor such as melanoma, head and neck, liver or kidney cancer.

The chain employs TRBV30 and TRBJ2-1, with D possibly being TRBD2 (6 bases). This CDR3 contains 13 residues. Germline values: CDR1 GTSNPN, CDR2 SVGIG (reference sequence). With 0 bases removed from V and 7 bases from J, the gap between germline ends came to 10 bases. CDR3 loop: CAWSVARGNEQFF. Written as DNA, the CDR3 is TGTGCCTGGAGTGTAGCCCGGGGGAATGAGCAGTTCTTC.

The chain joins TRBV6-5 to TRBJ1-3; 7 bases are a match to TRBD1. The CDR3 length is 15 residues. V gave up 6 bases and J gave up 0 bases; unmatched junction bases: 5. CDR1 is MNHEY, CDR2 SVGAGI, per germline. The CDR3 nucleotides read TGTGCCAGCAGACGGACAGGAAGCTCTGGAAACACCATATATTTT. This sequence encodes CASRRTGSSGNTIYF.

The V gene is TRBV4-1, the J gene TRBJ1-5; tentative D call: TRBD1 (6 bases). The V end lost 4 bases, the J end lost 0 bases, and 25 bases lay between the germline ends. The CDR3 length is 20 residues. Per germline, CDR1 MGHRA and CDR2 YSYEKL. CDR3 in amino acids: CASSPKIVAGEGPSNQPQHF. The CDR3 DNA reads as TGCGCCAGCAGCCCCAAGATAGTGGCAGGGGAAGGACCTAGCAATCAGCCCCAGCATTTT.

V gene TRBV4-1 combines with J gene TRBJ2-3, with 8 bases lining up with TRBD2. Germline CDR1 MGHRA, CDR2 YSYEKL. CDR3 length: 15 residues. V lost 0 bases to trimming and J lost 7 bases; unmatched junction nucleotides: 6. In nucleotides, the CDR3 is TGCGCCAGCAGCCAAGATCATGGCGGGAGGTATACGCAGTATTTT. Amino acid sequence: CASSQDHGGRYTQYF.

This rearrangement joins TRBV7-2 to TRBJ2-7; D perhaps matches TRBD2 (6 bases). CDR3 length: 15 amino acids. The V gene lost 2 bases and the J gene lost 2 bases, with 13 bases spanning the gap. The germline CDR1 and CDR2 sequences are SGHTA and FQGNSA. The CDR3 spells CASSLSTSNPYEQYF. CDR3 in DNA: TGTGCCAGCAGCTTATCTACTAGCAACCCCTACGAGCAGTACTTC.

The rearrangement uses TRBV9 and TRBJ1-5, with D unresolved. Germline V gene data show CDR1 as SGDLS and CDR2 as YYNGEE. The CDR3 sequence is 12 residues long. Trimming pared 6 bases from V and 4 bases from J, leaving 8 bases between. In DNA, the CDR3 is TGTGCCAGCATCCGAAGAAATCAGCCCCAGCATTTT. Translating gives CASIRRNQPQHF.

The rearrangement joins TRBV5-1 to TRBJ2-2; D ambiguous. Germline CDR1 is SGHRS and CDR2 is YFSETQ. CDR3 size: 14 residues. Trimming shortened V by 1 base and J by 0 bases, and 4 bases separated the two germline ends. The CDR3 coding sequence is TGCGCCAGCAGCTTGTACTCGAACACCGGGGAGCTGTTTTTT. Its protein is CASSLYSNTGELFF. Combining the CDR3 with reference TRBV5-1 and TRBJ2-2 gives the whole variable domain KAGVTQTPRYLIKTRGQQVTLSCSPISGHRSVSWYQQTPGQGLQFLFEYFSETQRNKGNFPGRFSGRQFSNSRSEMNVSTLELGDSALYLCASSLYSNTGELFFGEGSRLTVL.

The chain employs TRBV5-5 and TRBJ2-3; D gene uncertain. V lost 4 bases to trimming and J lost 3 bases, with 18 bases between them. The CDR3 is made up of 16 amino acids. The germline gives CDR1 SGHKS, CDR2 YYEKEE (reference sequence). In DNA, the CDR3 is TGTGCCAGCAGCCCTGGACCGGGCAGAGGTACAGATACGCAGTATTTT. It codes for CASSPGPGRGTDTQYF.

The rearrangement uses TRBV27 and TRBJ2-1, with D unresolved. The germline gives CDR1 MNHEY, CDR2 SMNVEV (reference sequence). The CDR3 length is 12 residues. The V gene lost 5 bases and the J gene lost 2 bases, with 4 bases spanning the gap. CDR3 residues: CASSTTYNEQFF. DNA of the CDR3: TGTGCCAGCAGTACGACCTACAATGAGCAGTTCTTC.

This clone was observed a handful of times. The rearrangement links TRBV5-1 to TRBJ2-5, with D perhaps assigned TRBD1 or TRBD2 (6 bases each). The germline V gene has CDR1 SGHRS and CDR2 YFSETQ. Trimming stripped 2 bases from V and 2 bases from J, with 13 bases between. The CDR3 has 15 amino acids. The DNA of the CDR3 is TGCGCCAGCAGCTTAAGGGGGGCAAGACAAGAGACCCAGTACTTC. Translation gives CASSLRGARQETQYF.

J is TRBJ2-7 and V is TRBV2, with 9 bases fitting TRBD1. V trimming: 5 bases; J trimming: 3 bases; junction bases outside the gene matches: 8. This CDR3 has 15 amino acids. Germline CDR1 is SNHLY and CDR2 is FYNNEI. CDR3 DNA: TGTGCCAGCAGTCTTTCCGGGACAGGGATCTACGAGCAGTACTTC. The encoded protein is CASSLSGTGIYEQYF.

The rearrangement links TRBV15 to TRBJ2-2, with 14 nucleotides matching TRBD2. The junction had 3 bases not matched to a gene; V was cut back by 0 bases and J by 3 bases. This CDR3 spans 18 amino acids. CDR1 LNHNV and CDR2 YYDKDF come from the germline V gene (reference sequence). This chain's CDR3 is CATSRERLAGGDTGELFF. In DNA form, the CDR3 reads TGTGCCACCAGCAGAGAGAGACTAGCGGGAGGGGACACCGGGGAGCTGTTTTTT.

The chain is built from TRBV29-1 and TRBJ2-3; 10 bases map to TRBD2. The CDR3 runs 13 residues. Losses at the gene ends were 6 bases for V and 6 bases for J; bases not matched to a gene: 6. The V gene's germline CDR1 is SQVTM and CDR2 ANQGSEA. In DNA, the CDR3 is TGCAGCGTGGCTAGCGGGGGAGGGGATACGCAGTATTTT. Protein product: CSVASGGGDTQYF.

The CDR3 bases are TGTGCCAGTAGCCTTACAGGGGGCGGTGAGACCCAGTACTTC. Protein: CASSLTGGGETQYF. The V call is TRBV19, the J call TRBJ2-5, with 9 bases lining up with TRBD1. Germline V CDR1 and CDR2: LNHDA, SQIVND (reference sequence). The CDR3 contains 14 residues. V trimming: 6 bases; J trimming: 5 bases; junction bases outside the gene matches: 7. Looking up the rest from reference TRBV19 and TRBJ2-5 gives the full variable domain: DGGITQSPKYLFRKEGQNVTLSCEQNLNHDAMYWYRQDPGQGLRLIYYSQIVNDFQKGDIAEGYSVSREKKESFPLTVTSAQKNPTAFYLCASSLTGGGETQYFGPGTRLLVL.

The gene calls are TRBV9 and TRBJ2-5, with D unclear. V lost 1 base and J lost 0, with 13 bases in between. Germline V gene sequence: CDR1 SGDLS, CDR2 YYNGEE. This CDR3 region has 16 residues. CDR3 nucleotides: TGTGCCAGCAGCGTAAGCGACGGACGGGACCAAGAGACCCAGTACTTC. It encodes CASSVSDGRDQETQYF.

This rearrangement joins TRBV6-1 to TRBJ1-5; a weak D match, TRBD1 (6 bases). The germline V and J ends were trimmed by 6 bases and 8 bases, with 11 bases remaining between them. The CDR3 loop spans 12 amino acids. Germline assignment: CDR1 MNHNS and CDR2 SASEGT. DNA for the CDR3: TGTGCCAGCAGAACAGGGTTTGAGCCCCAGCATTTT. This sequence encodes CASRTGFEPQHF.

V usage is TRBV27 and J usage is TRBJ1-3; 7 bases line up with TRBD1. Germline trimming cut 2 bases from V and 0 bases from J; bases unmatched to any gene: 4. Germline CDR1 is MNHEY and CDR2 is SMNVEV (reference sequence). The CDR3 loop spans 16 amino acids. The DNA for the CDR3 is TGTGCCAGCAGTTTAAAGGGACAGAGCTCTGGAAACACCATATATTTT. Protein: CASSLKGQSSGNTIYF.

This chain connects TRBV7-2 to TRBJ2-4, with TRBD1 matching over 8 bases. In germline, CDR1 is SGHTA, CDR2 FQGNSA. CDR3 size: 19 residues. The V segment lost 1 base and the J segment 0 bases; nucleotides outside the gene matches: 11. CDR3 region: CASSLGDRPSQIAKNIQYF. Here the CDR3 DNA reads TGTGCCAGCAGCTTAGGGGACAGGCCCTCCCAAATAGCCAAAAACATTCAGTACTTC. Together with reference TRBV7-2 and TRBJ2-4, the CDR3 gives the full variable domain: GAGVSQSPSNKVTEKGKDVELRCDPISGHTALYWYRQSLGQGLEFLIYFQGNSAPDKSGLPSDRFSAERTGGSVSTLTIQRTQQEDSAVYLCASSLGDRPSQIAKNIQYFGAGTRLSVL.

This clone was picked up a small number of times. V is TRBV4-1 and J is TRBJ1-5; TRBD1 might be the D (5 bases). This CDR3 contains 16 residues. Germline assignment: CDR1 MGHRA and CDR2 YSYEKL. The germline V and J ends were trimmed by 0 bases and 7 bases, with 16 bases remaining between them. The CDR3 sequence: CASSQEWGRETQPQHF. In DNA form, the CDR3 reads TGCGCCAGCAGCCAAGAATGGGGCAGGGAAACGCAGCCCCAGCATTTT.

The chain carries TRBV19 and TRBJ2-7; the D is unclear. CDR3 length: 14 residues. Germline CDR1 reads LNHDA; CDR2 reads SQIVND (reference sequence). Trimming took 0 bases from V and 3 from J, leaving 9 bases between them. CDR3 protein: CASSIDSAGYEQYF. CDR3 DNA sequence: TGTGCCAGTAGTATAGACAGTGCTGGCTACGAGCAGTACTTC.

This clone was counted once. This rearrangement joins TRBV27 to TRBJ2-7; 8 bases match TRBD2. The CDR3 contains 17 residues. V lost 2 bases to trimming and J lost 7 bases; unmatched junction nucleotides: 16. The germline gives CDR1 MNHEY, CDR2 SMNVEV (reference sequence). CDR3: CASSLSGSGSPPREQYF. For the CDR3, the DNA is TGTGCCAGCAGTTTAAGTGGGAGCGGGAGTCCCCCGAGGGAGCAGTACTTC.

This clone was detected only a few times. The J gene is TRBJ1-3, the V gene TRBV4-1; D remains unclear. The CDR3 runs to 16 residues. Trimming shortened V by 0 bases and J by 4 bases, and 13 bases separated the two germline ends. CDR1 MGHRA and CDR2 YSYEKL come from the germline V gene. The CDR3 here is CASSQEGSAGGNTIYF. CDR3 DNA: TGCGCCAGCAGCCAAGAGGGGAGCGCGGGAGGAAACACCATATATTTT.

The chain employs TRBV4-2 and TRBJ1-2, with 12 positions matching TRBD1. V lost 2 bases, J lost 4 bases, and 5 bases stayed unmatched. Germline assignment: CDR1 LGHNA and CDR2 YNFKEQ. This CDR3 contains 16 residues. The CDR3 protein is CASSQSGQGAGYGYTF. The DNA for the CDR3 is TGTGCCAGCAGCCAATCGGGACAGGGGGCGGGCTATGGCTACACCTTC.

The J gene is TRBJ2-1, the V gene TRBV7-2; TRBD2 might be the D (6 bases). V was trimmed by 2 bases and J by 0 bases, leaving 11 bases between them. The V gene's germline CDR1 is SGHTA and CDR2 FQGNSA. CDR3 length equals 16 residues. The CDR3 sequence is CASSLLALDSYNEQFF. In DNA, the CDR3 is TGTGCCAGCAGCTTACTAGCGTTGGACTCCTACAATGAGCAGTTCTTC.

The chain carries TRBV21-1 and TRBJ2-7; the table gives TRBD2 as D, unverified against the DNA. TRBV21-1 has pseudogene status. The CDR3 has 15 residues. CDR3: CASSKGGIGHYEQYF. In DNA, the CDR3 is TGTGCCAGCAGCAAAGGAGGGATAGGGCACTACGAGCAGTACTTC.

This chain uses TRBV4-1 with TRBJ2-1; 11 nucleotides line up with TRBD1. Trimming removed 2 bases from V and 7 bases from J; junction bases left unmatched: 10. The CDR3 has 17 residues. CDR1 MGHRA and CDR2 YSYEKL come from the germline V gene. The CDR3: CASSQSNGQGAGNEQFF. The CDR3 nucleotides read TGCGCCAGCAGCCAATCAAACGGACAGGGGGCGGGGAATGAGCAGTTCTTC.